This record concerns one T cell receptor beta chain sequence. What it binds is unknown. The V gene lost 6 bases and the J gene lost 3 bases, with 17 bases spanning the gap. The CDR3 has 15 amino acids. Germline-derived CDR1 and CDR2 are DFQATT and SNEGSKA (reference sequence). The sample originates from a study of identical twins. The study's findings and limits: Possibly, invariant MAIT and iNKT cells partly confounded zero-insertion analyses.

Unique molecular identifiers were present on the cDNA, which also gained a universal primer site by template switching. TCRdb fed the 5' RACE reads into MiXCR, producing one record per CDR3 protein. The repertoire consists of 500,000 to 650,000 distinct CDR3 sequences, with about 7% occurring once and the leading ten covering approximately 1.5%. The sample was also reused in another study, on yellow fever vaccine responses in identical twins.

The gene calls are TRBV20-1 and TRBJ1-4; unclear D gene. The sample comprised PBMCs. This TCR came from a woman in her late teens or twenties in good health. CDR3 region: CSAITRAGANEKLFF. As DNA, the CDR3 is TGCAGTGCAATAACCCGGGCGGGAGCTAATGAAAAACTGTTTTTT.